The 29 T cell receptor beta chains below all came from one sample that was sequenced in a study of CD8 T cells in ankylosing spondylitis. TCRdb passed the 5' RACE reads through MiXCR, listing each CDR3 protein once. Among around 230,000 distinct CDR3 sequences, under 8.5% were seen once, and the ten largest hold more than 4%. Material: blood, either unsorted or a sorted T cell fraction (not recorded which). The receptor source for this set is a female donor with ankylosing spondylitis or in good health (not recorded which).

There are many counts of this clonotype. The rearrangement uses TRBV20-1 and TRBJ2-7, with 10 bases identical to TRBD1. The junction had 7 bases not matched to a gene; V was cut back by 2 bases and J by 6 bases. Germline V gene lookup returns CDR1 DFQATT and CDR2 SNEGSKA (reference sequence). This CDR3 contains 14 residues. CDR3 nucleotide sequence: TGCAGTGCTAGAACGGGACAGGGGAATCTCGAGCAGTACTTC. It specifies CSARTGQGNLEQYF.

Ten or more counts support this clonotype. The chain carries TRBV11-2 and TRBJ1-4, with D unclear. Between the trimmed V and J ends, which lost 2 bases and 3 bases, there was a span of 4 bases. The CDR3 has 13 amino acids. The germline gives CDR1 SGHAT, CDR2 FQNNGV. CDR3 sequence (DNA): TGTGCCAGCAGCTTACCTTCTAATGAAAAACTGTTTTTT. Its translation is CASSLPSNEKLFF. The complete variable domain, with remaining parts taken from reference TRBV11-2 and TRBJ1-4, reads EAGVAQSPRYKIIEKRQSVAFWCNPISGHATLYWYQQILGQGPKLLIQFQNNGVVDDSQLPKDRFSAERLKGVDSTLKIQPAKLEDSAVYLCASSLPSNEKLFFGSGTQLSVL.

This clonotype was seen ten or more times. The chain combines TRBV20-1 with TRBJ2-3; D ambiguous. Trimming pared 0 bases from V and 3 bases from J, leaving 10 bases between. The CDR3 length is 14 residues. Germline CDR1 and CDR2: DFQATT and SNEGSKA (reference sequence). The CDR3 sequence: CSARDRVGTDTQYF. For the CDR3, the DNA is TGCAGTGCTAGAGATCGGGTTGGGACAGATACGCAGTATTTT.

The sample holds many counts of this clonotype. The chain carries TRBV5-1 and TRBJ2-1; 7 bases line up with TRBD2. The CDR3 extends over 22 amino acids. CDR1 and CDR2 from the germline V gene are SGHRS and YFSETQ. The J segment lost 0 bases and the V segment lost 1 base, leaving 22 bases of the junction unmatched. CDR3 sequence (DNA): TGCGCCAGCAGCTTGCCCCACCAGCGGGATCAAATTTCCCGGGACTCCTACAATGAGCAGTTCTTC. This gives the protein CASSLPHQRDQISRDSYNEQFF.

This clonotype was recorded at least ten times. The chain combines TRBV12-3 or TRBV12-4 with TRBJ2-2; no firm D call. There are 13 residues in the CDR3. The V end lost 5 bases, the J end lost 9 bases, and 13 bases lay between the germline ends. As DNA, the CDR3 is TGTGCCAGCAGTCACCTAGTAGTCAGGGAGCTGTTTTTT. Encoded protein: CASSHLVVRELFF.

This clonotype was seen many times. This rearrangement joins TRBV30 to TRBJ2-6; D unresolved. This CDR3 has 14 amino acids. CDR1 and CDR2 (germline): GTSNPN, SVGIG (reference sequence). V lost 1 base and J lost 1, with 5 bases in between. The CDR3, as DNA: TGTGCCTGGAGTGAGACTTCTGGGGCCAACGTCCTGACTTTC. As protein: CAWSETSGANVLTF.

This clonotype was observed many times. V usage is TRBV5-1 and J usage is TRBJ1-1; tentatively, D is TRBD1 (5 bases). CDR1 SGHRS and CDR2 YFSETQ come from the germline V gene. This CDR3 spans 14 amino acids. Trimming took off 4 bases at V and 1 base at J, with 11 bases between the two ends. CDR3 residues: CASSPGRANTEAFF. The CDR3 coding sequence is TGCGCCAGCAGCCCTGGCAGGGCGAACACTGAAGCTTTCTTT.

There are many counts of this clonotype. The chain couples TRBV5-1 to TRBJ1-4; 10 positions match TRBD1. The V gene's germline CDR1 is SGHRS and CDR2 YFSETQ. V gave up 4 bases and J gave up 6 bases; unmatched junction bases: 3. This CDR3 has 14 amino acids. CDR3 region: CASSGGTGDEKLFF. Written as DNA, the CDR3 is TGCGCCAGCAGCGGTGGGACAGGGGATGAAAAACTGTTTTTT.

The table lists this clonotype with many counts. V and J are TRBV19 and TRBJ2-5, with 9 bases that match TRBD1. Germline-derived CDR1 and CDR2 are LNHDA and SQIVND (reference sequence). This CDR3 spans 16 amino acids. Germline trimming cut 5 bases from V and 2 bases from J; bases unmatched to any gene: 9. CDR3 amino acids: CASSEVSGTGQETQYF. The CDR3 DNA reads as TGTGCCAGTAGTGAGGTCTCGGGGACAGGGCAAGAGACCCAGTACTTC.

This clonotype was counted many times. The chain recombines TRBV20-1 with TRBJ2-1; D is possibly TRBD1 (6 bases). This CDR3 contains 13 residues. CDR1 and CDR2 (germline): DFQATT, SNEGSKA (reference sequence). The ends were cut back, 3 bases at V and 7 bases at J, with 13 bases in the middle. The CDR3 loop is CSARGHPGNEQFF. The CDR3 nucleotides read TGCAGTGCTAGGGGACACCCGGGTAATGAGCAGTTCTTC.

This clonotype was recorded many times. The rearrangement joins TRBV7-8 to TRBJ2-3; possibly TRBD2 for D (6 bases). The V end was cut by 0 bases, the J end by 8 bases, with 9 bases between. This CDR3 is 13 amino acids long. From germline, CDR1 is SGHVS and CDR2 FQNEAQ. CDR3 in DNA: TGTGCCAGCAGCTTAGCGTCGCGGGGTACGCAGTATTTT. The encoded protein is CASSLASRGTQYF.

In the case of this clonotype: This may be a read error: a much more frequent sequence differs by one nucleotide. This likely comes from a read error, as the CDR3 has no conserved phenylalanine or tryptophan at its end. The limits of the CDR3 on the DNA are not certain, so only TCRdb's listed CDR3 is given. The chain joins TRBV20-1 to TRBJ1-1; TRBD1, the D gene given by the table, was not confirmed from the DNA. The CDR3 extends over 14 residues, inclusive of both ends. Per germline, CDR1 DFQATT and CDR2 SNEGSKA (reference sequence). The CDR3 reads CSARDPTGGLGTFL.

This clonotype was observed at least ten times. The chain is built from TRBV3-1 and TRBJ2-7; the D is unclear. Per germline, CDR1 LGHDT and CDR2 YNNKEL (reference sequence). The CDR3 runs to 16 residues. The ends were cut back, 3 bases at V and 3 bases at J, with 18 bases in the middle. In DNA form, the CDR3 reads TGTGCCAGCAGCCAGCCCCCGGACGCGGAATTCTACGAGCAGTACTTC. Protein: CASSQPPDAEFYEQYF.

This clonotype showed up many times. V gene TRBV5-6 combines with J gene TRBJ2-1; the D gene is possibly TRBD2 (5 bases). From germline, CDR1 is SGHDT and CDR2 YYEEEE. The V end was cut by 2 bases, the J end by 7 bases, with 19 bases between. This CDR3 has 16 amino acids. CDR3 bases: TGTGCCAGCAGCTTTCCTTCCCATCCCCGGGGTAATGAGCAGTTCTTC. It codes for CASSFPSHPRGNEQFF.

This clonotype has a count of ten or more. V and J are TRBV10-3 and TRBJ2-3; TRBD1 matches 9 bases. The CDR3 covers 12 residues. Germline V gene lookup returns CDR1 ENHRY and CDR2 SYGVKD. With 10 bases clipped from V and 3 bases from J, the junction kept 2 bases outside the gene matches. The CDR3 nucleotides are TGTGCCACCGGACAGGGGACAGATACGCAGTATTTT. Amino acid sequence: CATGQGTDTQYF.

This clonotype was counted only a few times. The chain is built from TRBV7-6 and TRBJ2-7; maybe TRBD2 (5 bases). CDR1 SGHVS and CDR2 FNYEAQ come from the germline V gene. Trimming removed 4 bases at V and 5 bases at J, with 15 bases between. The CDR3 has 14 amino acids. This chain's CDR3 is CASSSAGPGDEQYF. The CDR3 DNA reads TGTGCCAGCAGCTCCGCGGGCCCTGGGGACGAGCAGTACTTC.

This clonotype was seen many times. V and J are TRBV6-2 or TRBV6-3 and TRBJ1-2; D perhaps matches TRBD1 (5 bases). This CDR3 contains 10 residues. Germline assignment: CDR1 MNHEY and CDR2 SVGEGT. V gave up 8 bases and J gave up 8 bases, with 9 bases separating them. The CDR3 spells CASEGKGYTF. The CDR3 nucleotides are TGTGCCAGCGAGGGGAAAGGCTACACCTTC.

The sample holds a few counts of this clonotype. This chain links TRBV9 with TRBJ2-1, with 7 nucleotides matching TRBD2. J gave up 7 bases and V 0 bases, and 10 bases lay outside the gene matches. The CDR3 covers 16 residues. Germline V lookup: CDR1 SGDLS, CDR2 YYNGEE. The CDR3 sequence: CASSVAAGALGNEQFF. For the CDR3, the DNA is TGTGCCAGCAGCGTAGCCGCGGGAGCCCTTGGGAATGAGCAGTTCTTC. The whole variable domain, remainder taken from reference TRBV9 and TRBJ2-1, is DSGVTQTPKHLITATGQRVTLRCSPRSGDLSVYWYQQSLDQGLQFLIQYYNGEERAKGNILERFSAQQFPDLHSELNLSSLELGDSALYFCASSVAAGALGNEQFFGPGTRLTVL.

Ten or more counts support this clonotype. This chain joins TRBV6-2 or TRBV6-3 and TRBJ2-7; 7 bases agree with TRBD2. The CDR3 extends over 21 amino acids. Trimming took 0 bases from V and 0 from J; bases not matched to a gene: 20. Germline-derived CDR1 and CDR2 are MNHEY and SVGEGT. This CDR3 reads CASSYSRGGVGSTSDSYEQYF. The CDR3 DNA reads TGTGCCAGCAGTTACTCGCGGGGCGGGGTAGGGAGTACTAGCGACTCCTACGAGCAGTACTTC.

The chain carries TRBV7-9 and TRBJ2-1; D unclear. Germline V gene sequence: CDR1 SEHNR, CDR2 FQNEAQ (reference sequence). The CDR3 has 9 residues. The germline V and J ends were trimmed by 8 bases and 10 bases, with 6 bases remaining between them. Here the CDR3 reads CASGVEQFF. The CDR3 DNA sequence: TGTGCCAGCGGGGTAGAGCAGTTCTTC.

This clonotype has a handful of counts. The chain carries TRBV28 and TRBJ1-1; 7 bases map to TRBD1. Germline V gene sequence: CDR1 MDHEN, CDR2 SYDVKM. The V gene end was trimmed by 5 bases and the J gene end by 4 bases; junction bases not matched to a gene: 4. CDR3 length equals 13 residues. The CDR3 loop reads CASSPGTVTEAFF. The CDR3 nucleotides are TGTGCCAGCAGTCCCGGGACAGTCACTGAAGCTTTCTTT.

This clonotype was seen ten or more times. The J gene is TRBJ1-1, the V gene TRBV6-5; D not resolved. Germline V CDR1 and CDR2: MNHEY, SVGAGI. Trimming shortened V by 8 bases and J by 0 bases, and 4 bases separated the two germline ends. The CDR3 is 11 amino acids. The CDR3 region has the DNA TGTGCCAGCGCCATGAACACTGAAGCTTTCTTT. Translated, it gives CASAMNTEAFF.

The sample holds a few counts of this clonotype. V gene TRBV7-9 combines with J gene TRBJ2-1; D remains unclear. Between the trimmed V and J ends, which lost 5 bases and 5 bases, there was a span of 7 bases. The CDR3 has 12 amino acids. Germline V CDR1 and CDR2: SEHNR, FQNEAQ (reference sequence). CDR3 bases: TGTGCCAGCAGCCATCTAGACAATGAGCAGTTCTTC. Its protein is CASSHLDNEQFF. Full variable domain (outside the CDR3, taken from reference TRBV7-9 and TRBJ2-1): DTGVSQNPRHKITKRGQNVTFRCDPISEHNRLYWYRQTLGQGPEFLTYFQNEAQLEKSRLLSDRFSAERPKGSFSTLEIQRTEQGDSAMYLCASSHLDNEQFFGPGTRLTVL.

In this sample, this clonotype turned up many times. The chain couples TRBV12-3 or TRBV12-4 to TRBJ1-2; tentative D call: TRBD1 (6 bases). CDR3 length: 13 amino acids. Trimming took off 4 bases at V and 4 bases at J, with 10 bases between the two ends. CDR3 DNA: TGTGCCAGCAGTTCGGGACACCTCTATGGCTACACCTTC. Its protein product is CASSSGHLYGYTF.

This clonotype has ten or more counts. The chain combines TRBV19 with TRBJ1-6; no clear D gene. Trimming took off 7 bases at V and 9 bases at J, with 10 bases between the two ends. Germline V lookup: CDR1 LNHDA, CDR2 SQIVND (reference sequence). This CDR3 comprises 12 residues. The CDR3 sequence: CASNLAGSPLHF. Here the CDR3 DNA reads TGTGCCAGTAACCTCGCCGGTTCACCCCTCCACTTT.

Details on this clonotype: Germline and junction disagree at one end, which may indicate a read error. CDR3 DNA: TGCTGTGCTAGCCTTGTGGAGACCGTCTCAGCATCCGGGGAGCCCCAGCATTTT. Amino acid sequence: CCASLVETVSASGEPQHF. This rearrangement joins TRBV20-1 to TRBJ1-5; D not certain. From germline, CDR1 is DFQATT and CDR2 SNEGSKA (reference sequence). This CDR3 is built from 18 residues.

This clonotype was seen repeatedly, ten times or more. This chain uses TRBV7-9 with TRBJ1-1, with D maybe TRBD1 (5 bases). The CDR3 sequence is 13 residues long. Germline CDR1 reads SEHNR; CDR2 reads FQNEAQ (reference sequence). Trimming cost V 7 bases and J 5 bases, with 14 bases left between them. CDR3: CASTPGPRTEAFF. The DNA of the CDR3 is TGTGCCAGCACCCCGGGACCGCGGACTGAAGCTTTCTTT.

In its sample, this clonotype was seen many times. This sequence joins TRBV4-3 and TRBJ2-1, with 7 bases lining up with TRBD2. The CDR3 runs to 18 residues. Looked up from germline, CDR1 is LGHNA and CDR2 is YSLEER. Losses at the gene ends were 0 bases for V and 1 base for J; bases not matched to a gene: 9. This CDR3 reads CASSQETPSGESYNEQFF. The CDR3 nucleotides are TGCGCCAGCAGCCAAGAAACCCCTAGCGGAGAATCCTACAATGAGCAGTTCTTC.

To note about this clonotype: Given a much more abundant clone one base away, this may be a read error. The rearrangement links TRBV7-9 to TRBJ1-1; D gene unclear. Germline values: CDR1 SEHNR, CDR2 FQNEAQ (reference sequence). This CDR3 is built from 13 residues. The CDR3 loop reads CVSSLRVVTEAFF. The CDR3 nucleotides are TGTGTCAGCAGCTTACGGGTCGTTACTGAAGCTTTCTTT.